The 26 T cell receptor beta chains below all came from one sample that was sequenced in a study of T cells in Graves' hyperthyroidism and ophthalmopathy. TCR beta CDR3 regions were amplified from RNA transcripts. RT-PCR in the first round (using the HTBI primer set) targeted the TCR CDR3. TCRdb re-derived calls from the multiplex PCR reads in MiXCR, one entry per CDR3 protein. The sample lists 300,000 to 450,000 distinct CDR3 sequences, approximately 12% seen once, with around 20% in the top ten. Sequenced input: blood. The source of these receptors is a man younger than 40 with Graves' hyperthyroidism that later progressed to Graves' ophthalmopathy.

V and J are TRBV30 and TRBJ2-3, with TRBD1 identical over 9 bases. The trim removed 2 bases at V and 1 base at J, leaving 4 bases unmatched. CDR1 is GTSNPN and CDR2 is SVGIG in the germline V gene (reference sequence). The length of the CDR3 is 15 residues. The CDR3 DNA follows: TGTGCCTGGAGTACAGGGGGCGCGGGCACAGATACGCAGTATTTT. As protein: CAWSTGGAGTDTQYF.

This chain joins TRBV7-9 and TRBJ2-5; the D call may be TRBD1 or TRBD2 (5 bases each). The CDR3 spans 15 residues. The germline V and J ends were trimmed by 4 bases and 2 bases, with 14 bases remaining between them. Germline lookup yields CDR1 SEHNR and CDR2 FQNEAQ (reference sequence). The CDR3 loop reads CASSSPGTPQETQYF. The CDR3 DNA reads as TGTGCCAGCAGCTCTCCGGGGACCCCACAAGAGACCCAGTACTTC. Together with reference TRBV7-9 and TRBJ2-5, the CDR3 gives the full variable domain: DTGVSQNPRHKITKRGQNVTFRCDPISEHNRLYWYRQTLGQGPEFLTYFQNEAQLEKSRLLSDRFSAERPKGSFSTLEIQRTEQGDSAMYLCASSSPGTPQETQYFGPGTRLLVL.

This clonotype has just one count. In nucleotides, the CDR3 is TGTGCCAGCGCAGGAGGTCTAGGGGAGACCCAGTACTTC. Translated: CASAGGLGETQYF. The rearrangement joins TRBV6-1 to TRBJ2-5, with D possibly TRBD2 on 5 matching bases. Germline values: CDR1 MNHNS, CDR2 SASEGT. The germline V and J ends were trimmed by 8 bases and 5 bases, with 15 bases remaining between them. This CDR3 comprises 13 residues.

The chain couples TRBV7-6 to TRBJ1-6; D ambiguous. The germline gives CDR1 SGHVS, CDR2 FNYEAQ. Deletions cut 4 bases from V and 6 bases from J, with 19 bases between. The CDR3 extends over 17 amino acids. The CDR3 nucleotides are TGTGCCAGCAGCTCCGCGAGCTTACGAGGCTCTAATTCACCCCTCCACTTT. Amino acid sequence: CASSSASLRGSNSPLHF.

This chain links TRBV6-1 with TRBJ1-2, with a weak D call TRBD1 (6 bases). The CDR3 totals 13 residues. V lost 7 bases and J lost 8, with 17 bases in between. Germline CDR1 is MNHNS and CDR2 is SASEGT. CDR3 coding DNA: TGTGCCAGCACGAACCGACAGGTGGAGGGCTACACCTTC. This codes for CASTNRQVEGYTF.

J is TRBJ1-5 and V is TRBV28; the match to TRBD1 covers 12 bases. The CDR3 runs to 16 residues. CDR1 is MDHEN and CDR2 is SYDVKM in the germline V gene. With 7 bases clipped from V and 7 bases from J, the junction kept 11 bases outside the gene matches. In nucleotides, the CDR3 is TGTGCCAGCACCCCGCCCGGGACAGGGGGCATGCAGCCCCAGCATTTT. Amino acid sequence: CASTPPGTGGMQPQHF.

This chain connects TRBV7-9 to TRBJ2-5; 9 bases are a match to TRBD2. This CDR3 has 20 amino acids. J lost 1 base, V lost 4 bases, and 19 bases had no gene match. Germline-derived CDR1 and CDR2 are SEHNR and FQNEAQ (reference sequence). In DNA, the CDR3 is TGTGCCAGCAGCTCTACACGGATACTAGCGGGTCTCGAACTCCAAGAGACCCAGTACTTC. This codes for CASSSTRILAGLELQETQYF.

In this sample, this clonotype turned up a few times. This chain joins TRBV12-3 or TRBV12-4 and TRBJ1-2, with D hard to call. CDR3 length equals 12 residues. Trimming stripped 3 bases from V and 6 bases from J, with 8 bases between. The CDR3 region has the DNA TGTGCCAGCAGTTTCGAGATAGATGGCTACACCTTC. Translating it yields CASSFEIDGYTF.

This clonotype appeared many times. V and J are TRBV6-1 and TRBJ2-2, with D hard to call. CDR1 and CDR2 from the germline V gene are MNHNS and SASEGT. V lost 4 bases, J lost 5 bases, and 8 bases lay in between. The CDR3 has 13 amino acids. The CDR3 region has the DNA TGTGCCAGCAGTGCTATGAGTACCGGGGAGCTGTTTTTT. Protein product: CASSAMSTGELFF.

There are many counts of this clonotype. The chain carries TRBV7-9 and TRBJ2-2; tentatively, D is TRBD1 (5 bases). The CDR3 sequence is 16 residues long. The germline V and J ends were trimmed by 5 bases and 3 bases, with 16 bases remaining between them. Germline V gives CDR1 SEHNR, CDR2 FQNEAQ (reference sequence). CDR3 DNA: TGTGCCAGCAGCCATACAGGCTTAGGTGACACCGGGGAGCTGTTTTTT. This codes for CASSHTGLGDTGELFF.

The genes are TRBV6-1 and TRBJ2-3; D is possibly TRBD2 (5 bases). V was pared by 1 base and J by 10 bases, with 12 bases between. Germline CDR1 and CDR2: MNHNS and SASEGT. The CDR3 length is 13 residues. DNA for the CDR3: TGTGCCAGCAGTGAAGGTGGGAGTTCTGCGCAGTATTTT. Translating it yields CASSEGGSSAQYF.

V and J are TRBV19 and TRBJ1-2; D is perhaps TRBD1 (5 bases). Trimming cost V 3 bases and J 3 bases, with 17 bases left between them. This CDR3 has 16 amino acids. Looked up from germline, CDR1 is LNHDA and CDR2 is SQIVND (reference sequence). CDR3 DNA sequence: TGTGCCAGTAGTATGGCTCCAGGGCGCCAGGACTATGGCTACACCTTC. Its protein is CASSMAPGRQDYGYTF.

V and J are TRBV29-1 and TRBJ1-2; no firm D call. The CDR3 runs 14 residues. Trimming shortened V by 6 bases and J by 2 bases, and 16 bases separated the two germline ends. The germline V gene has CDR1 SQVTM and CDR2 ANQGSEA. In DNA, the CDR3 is TGCAGCGTCGAGAGTCGGATGCGGAACTATGGCTACACCTTC. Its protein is CSVESRMRNYGYTF.

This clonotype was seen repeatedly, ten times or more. CDR3 loop: CASSPGTSGGLQETQYF. CDR3 DNA sequence: TGTGCCAGCAGCCCCGGGACTAGCGGGGGACTCCAAGAGACCCAGTACTTC. The chain recombines TRBV11-2 with TRBJ2-5, with 14 bases that match TRBD2. The CDR3 loop spans 17 amino acids. CDR1 and CDR2 from the germline V gene are SGHAT and FQNNGV. J was trimmed by 1 base and V by 5 bases; bases with no gene match: 6. Together with reference TRBV11-2 and TRBJ2-5, the CDR3 gives the full variable domain: EAGVAQSPRYKIIEKRQSVAFWCNPISGHATLYWYQQILGQGPKLLIQFQNNGVVDDSQLPKDRFSAERLKGVDSTLKIQPAKLEDSAVYLCASSPGTSGGLQETQYFGPGTRLLVL.

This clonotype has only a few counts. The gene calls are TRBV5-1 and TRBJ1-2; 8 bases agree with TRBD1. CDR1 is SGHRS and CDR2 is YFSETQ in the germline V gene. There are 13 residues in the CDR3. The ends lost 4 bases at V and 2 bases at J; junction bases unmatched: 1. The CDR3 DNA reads TGCGCCAGCAGCGGGGACAGGAACTATGGCTACACCTTC. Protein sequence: CASSGDRNYGYTF.

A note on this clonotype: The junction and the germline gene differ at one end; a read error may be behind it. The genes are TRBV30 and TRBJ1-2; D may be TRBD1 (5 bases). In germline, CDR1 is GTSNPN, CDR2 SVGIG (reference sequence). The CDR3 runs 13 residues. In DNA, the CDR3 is TGTGCCTGGAGTATGGACAACTACTATGACTACACCTTC. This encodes CAWSMDNYYDYTF.

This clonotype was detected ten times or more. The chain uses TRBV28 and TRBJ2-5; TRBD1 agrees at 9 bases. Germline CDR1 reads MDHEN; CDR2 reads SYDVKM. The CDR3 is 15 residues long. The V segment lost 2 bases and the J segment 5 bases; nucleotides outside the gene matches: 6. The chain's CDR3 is CASSLRGQGEETQYF. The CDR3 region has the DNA TGTGCCAGCAGTTTACGGGGACAGGGTGAGGAGACCCAGTACTTC.

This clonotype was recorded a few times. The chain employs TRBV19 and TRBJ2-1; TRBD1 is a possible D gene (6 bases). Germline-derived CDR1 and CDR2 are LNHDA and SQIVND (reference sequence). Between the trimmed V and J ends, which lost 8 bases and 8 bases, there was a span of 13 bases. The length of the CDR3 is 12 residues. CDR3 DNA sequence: TGTGCCAGTTGGGACAAGGGGTATGAGCAGTTCTTC. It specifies CASWDKGYEQFF.

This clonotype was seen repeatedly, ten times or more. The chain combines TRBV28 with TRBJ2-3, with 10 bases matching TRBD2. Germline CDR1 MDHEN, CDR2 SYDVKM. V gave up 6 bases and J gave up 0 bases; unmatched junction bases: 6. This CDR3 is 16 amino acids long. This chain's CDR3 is CASRRPSGGSTDTQYF. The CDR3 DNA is TGTGCCAGCAGACGCCCTAGCGGGGGAAGCACAGATACGCAGTATTTT.

Here the CDR3 reads CASSPIHPPDTQYF. CDR3 DNA: TGTGCCAGCAGTCCGATCCATCCCCCGGATACGCAGTATTTT. This rearrangement joins TRBV6-1 to TRBJ2-3; D call uncertain. Germline CDR1 reads MNHNS; CDR2 reads SASEGT. Trimming removed 5 bases from V and 6 bases from J, with 15 bases in between. This CDR3 has 14 amino acids.

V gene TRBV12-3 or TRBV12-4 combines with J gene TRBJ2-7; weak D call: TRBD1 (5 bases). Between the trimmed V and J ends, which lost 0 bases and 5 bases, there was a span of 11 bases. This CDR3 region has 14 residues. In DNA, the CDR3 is TGTGCCAGCAGTTTAGCGCAGGGTGTAAACGAGCAGTACTTC. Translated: CASSLAQGVNEQYF.

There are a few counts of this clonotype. CDR3 in DNA: TGTGCCATCACCAGGACAGCGAACACCGGGGAGCTGTTTTTT. It codes for CAITRTANTGELFF. The rearrangement uses TRBV10-3 and TRBJ2-2; the D gene is possibly TRBD1 (6 bases). The CDR3 covers 14 residues. The ends were cut back, 7 bases at V and 0 bases at J, with 9 bases in the middle. In germline, CDR1 is ENHRY, CDR2 SYGVKD.

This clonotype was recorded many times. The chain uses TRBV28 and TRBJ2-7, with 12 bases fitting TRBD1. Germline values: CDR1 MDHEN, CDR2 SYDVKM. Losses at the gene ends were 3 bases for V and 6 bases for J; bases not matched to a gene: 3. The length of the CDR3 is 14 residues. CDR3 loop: CASSFGTGGSEQYF. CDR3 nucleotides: TGTGCCAGCAGTTTTGGGACAGGGGGCTCCGAGCAGTACTTC.

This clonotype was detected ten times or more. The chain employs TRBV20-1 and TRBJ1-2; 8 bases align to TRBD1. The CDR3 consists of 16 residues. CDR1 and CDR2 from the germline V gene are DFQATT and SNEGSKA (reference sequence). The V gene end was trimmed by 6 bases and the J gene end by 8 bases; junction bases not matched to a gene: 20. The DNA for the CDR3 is TGCAGTGCCCTCCGGACAGGGTTAAGACGACAATGGGGCTACACCTTC. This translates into CSALRTGLRRQWGYTF.

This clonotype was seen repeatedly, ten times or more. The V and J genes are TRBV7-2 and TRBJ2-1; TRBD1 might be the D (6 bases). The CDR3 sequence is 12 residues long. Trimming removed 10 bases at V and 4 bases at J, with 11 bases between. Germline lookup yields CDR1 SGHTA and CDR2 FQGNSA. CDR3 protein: CATATGYNEQFF. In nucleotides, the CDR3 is TGTGCCACTGCGACAGGTTACAATGAGCAGTTCTTC. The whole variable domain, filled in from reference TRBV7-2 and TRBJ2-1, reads GAGVSQSPSNKVTEKGKDVELRCDPISGHTALYWYRQSLGQGLEFLIYFQGNSAPDKSGLPSDRFSAERTGGSVSTLTIQRTQQEDSAVYLCATATGYNEQFFGPGTRLTVL.

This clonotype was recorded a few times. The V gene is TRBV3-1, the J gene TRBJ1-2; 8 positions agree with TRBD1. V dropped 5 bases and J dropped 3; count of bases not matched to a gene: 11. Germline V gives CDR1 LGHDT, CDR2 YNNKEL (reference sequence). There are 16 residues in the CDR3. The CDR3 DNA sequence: TGTGCCAGCAGCTTCCCCTCCCCAGGGGGCGACTATGGCTACACCTTC. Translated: CASSFPSPGGDYGYTF.